Presented here are 32 T cell receptor beta chains from one specimen sequenced in a study of blood T cell repertoires in COVID-19. Method: immunoSEQ multiplex PCR; TCRdb's copy keeps in-frame clones and lacks some. The sample includes approximately 170,000 clones, roughly 80% of them seen just once. Material: PBMCs or T cells enriched from blood (not recorded which). These receptors were collected from a woman under 40 who had recovered from COVID-19.

J is TRBJ2-7 and V is TRBV10-1; TRBD1 is a possible D gene (5 bases). This CDR3 comprises 15 residues. V shed 6 bases and J shed 7 bases, with 22 bases lying between them. Germline values: CDR1 WNHNN, CDR2 SYGVQD (reference sequence). In DNA form, the CDR3 reads TGCGCCAGCAGCCCCCCAAACAGGTGCTCTTGGGAGCAGTACGTC. Its translation is CASSPPNRCSWEQYV.

The chain uses TRBV3-1 (or the pseudogene TRBV3-2) and TRBJ2-7; D is possibly TRBD1 (6 bases). This CDR3 is built from 13 residues. Germline V CDR1 and CDR2: LGHDT, YNNKEL (reference sequence). Trimming removed 4 bases from V and 7 bases from J, with 14 bases in between. The CDR3, as DNA: TGTGCCAGCAGCCCTAACAGGGCCCGGGAGCAGTACTTC. Amino acid sequence: CASSPNRAREQYF.

The chain joins TRBV5-4 to TRBJ1-2, with D possibly being TRBD1 (5 bases). Germline lookup yields CDR1 SGHNT and CDR2 YYREEE (reference sequence). V lost 0 bases to trimming and J lost 4 bases, with 7 bases between them. This CDR3 comprises 13 residues. For the CDR3, the DNA is TGTGCCAGCAGCTTGGCGCAGGGCTATGGCTACACCTTC. Translated: CASSLAQGYGYTF.

J is TRBJ2-7 and V is TRBV20-1; TRBD1 might be the D (5 bases). This CDR3 is built from 15 residues. Deletions cut 3 bases from V and 3 bases from J, with 18 bases between. The germline V gene has CDR1 DFQATT and CDR2 SNEGSKA (reference sequence). CDR3 nucleotide sequence: TGCAGTGCTAGTTTAGGGGTTGGGGTGGGCTACGAGCAGTACTTC. Translating it yields CSASLGVGVGYEQYF.

This clone was counted between two and nine times. The CDR3 spells CASSAGLARTGELFF. CDR3 sequence (DNA): TGTGCCAGCAGCGCCGGACTAGCGAGAACCGGGGAGCTGTTTTTT. The chain has TRBV2 and TRBJ2-2; 9 nucleotides match TRBD2. J lost 5 bases, V lost 6 bases, and 7 bases had no gene match. CDR1 SNHLY and CDR2 FYNNEI come from the germline V gene. The CDR3 sequence is 15 residues long.

The genes are TRBV5-5 and TRBJ1-3, with D maybe TRBD1 (5 bases). Trimming left V 0 bases short and J 2 bases short, with 9 bases between. CDR3 length equals 15 residues. Germline V gives CDR1 SGHKS, CDR2 YYEKEE (reference sequence). The CDR3 DNA is TGTGCCAGCAGCTTGGAGGGGTTTACTGGAAACACCATATATTTT. It specifies CASSLEGFTGNTIYF.

The CDR3 loop reads CASSLTSGSAHVPYEQYF. CDR3 nucleotides: TGTGCCAGCAGCTTGACTAGCGGGAGTGCCCATGTCCCTTACGAGCAGTACTTC. The chain is built from TRBV7-6 and TRBJ2-7; TRBD2 agrees at 12 bases. J lost 4 bases, V lost 3 bases, and 13 bases had no gene match. The CDR3 loop spans 18 amino acids. CDR1 and CDR2 from the germline V gene are SGHVS and FNYEAQ.

The CDR3 sequence: CASSDRDRGLVVDTQYF. DNA of the CDR3: TGCGCCAGCAGCGACCGGGACAGGGGGCTGGTAGTTGATACGCAGTATTTT. The genes are TRBV5-1 and TRBJ2-3; 12 nucleotides align to TRBD1. After removal of 4 bases from V and 6 bases from J, the junction contained 12 bases not matched to a gene. The CDR3 runs 17 residues. Germline CDR1 and CDR2: SGHRS and YFSETQ.

The gene calls are TRBV10-2 and TRBJ1-5; no clear D. Germline CDR1 WSHSY, CDR2 SAAADI. Deletions cut 0 bases from V and 5 bases from J, with 11 bases between. CDR3 length equals 15 residues. CDR3 in amino acids: CASSESSGFYQPQHF. In nucleotides, the CDR3 is TGCGCCAGCAGTGAGTCGAGTGGTTTCTATCAGCCCCAGCATTTT.

Written as DNA, the CDR3 is TGTGCCAGCAGCACCGCTTCCGGGACAGGGACTGAAGCTTTCTTT. It is translated as CASSTASGTGTEAFF. The chain joins TRBV5-8 to TRBJ1-1, with 9 nucleotides matching TRBD1. V dropped 4 bases and J dropped 5; count of bases not matched to a gene: 9. Germline V lookup: CDR1 SGHTS, CDR2 YDEGEE. This CDR3 spans 15 amino acids.

The genes are TRBV5-6 and TRBJ1-6, with TRBD1 matching over 11 bases. Germline loops: CDR1 SGHDT, CDR2 YYEEEE. The CDR3 runs to 16 residues. Trimming cost V 4 bases and J 0 bases; bases outside gene matches: 0. The CDR3 bases are TGTGCCAGCAGCGGGACAGGGGGCTCCTATAATTCACCCCTCCACTTT. Its translation is CASSGTGGSYNSPLHF.

The V call is TRBV19, the J call TRBJ1-2; maybe TRBD1 (6 bases). V was pared by 7 bases and J by 2 bases, with 11 bases between. This CDR3 contains 13 residues. Germline CDR1 reads LNHDA; CDR2 reads SQIVND (reference sequence). Here the CDR3 reads CASTQGGNYGYTF. CDR3 DNA sequence: TGTGCCAGTACCCAAGGGGGAAACTATGGCTACACCTTC.

This rearrangement joins TRBV19 to TRBJ1-5; D is unclear. V was clipped by 4 bases and J by 7 bases, with 20 bases between them. The CDR3 length is 16 residues. Germline V gives CDR1 LNHDA, CDR2 SQIVND (reference sequence). The CDR3 DNA reads TGTGCCAGTAGTAGGTCGAGGACCGCTACGGGACAGCCCCAGCATTTT. This sequence encodes CASSRSRTATGQPQHF.

The chain is built from TRBV28 and TRBJ2-7; unclear D gene. The V gene lost 4 bases and the J gene lost 1 base, with 5 bases spanning the gap. Germline assignment: CDR1 MDHEN and CDR2 SYDVKM. The CDR3 spans 12 residues. The CDR3 sequence: CASSSRSYEQYV. Here the CDR3 DNA reads TGTGCCAGCAGTTCACGGTCCTACGAGCAGTACGTC.

This chain joins TRBV5-1 and TRBJ1-1; D remains ambiguous. This CDR3 region has 15 residues. Trimming took 2 bases from V and 3 from J, leaving 14 bases between them. The germline V gene has CDR1 SGHRS and CDR2 YFSETQ. The CDR3 loop is CASSLEEIPYTEAFF. In DNA, the CDR3 is TGCGCCAGCAGCTTAGAGGAGATCCCCTACACTGAAGCTTTCTTT.

The chain employs TRBV6-5 and TRBJ1-4; a possible D gene is TRBD1 (5 bases). CDR3 size: 15 residues. CDR1 and CDR2 from the germline V gene are MNHEY and SVGAGI. V lost 3 bases and J lost 5, with 13 bases in between. The CDR3 region is CASSYSGPVNEKLFF. The CDR3 nucleotides read TGTGCCAGCAGTTATTCAGGGCCGGTAAATGAAAAACTGTTTTTT.

CDR3: CASSSLRLAGEGTQYF. Written as DNA, the CDR3 is TGTGCCAGCAGTTCCCTTAGACTAGCGGGAGAAGGGACCCAGTACTTC. The V gene is TRBV28, the J gene TRBJ2-5, with 12 nucleotides matching TRBD2. With 4 bases clipped from V and 7 bases from J, the junction kept 10 bases outside the gene matches. Per germline, CDR1 MDHEN and CDR2 SYDVKM. There are 16 residues in the CDR3.

The gene calls are TRBV5-1 and TRBJ2-5; possible D gene TRBD1, 6 bases. This CDR3 is 15 amino acids long. Germline-derived CDR1 and CDR2 are SGHRS and YFSETQ. V lost 5 bases, J lost 5 bases, and 19 bases lay in between. The CDR3 DNA is TGCGCCAGCAGACCAGGGGCACCTTCGTTGGAGACCCAGTACTTC. Its protein product is CASRPGAPSLETQYF.

The CDR3 is CASSLNRGGRQSETQYF. The CDR3 DNA reads as TGTGCCAGCAGCCTAAACAGGGGCGGGAGGCAAAGTGAGACCCAGTACTTC. The chain has TRBV7-3 and TRBJ2-5; TRBD2 is a possible D gene (8 bases). Germline lookup yields CDR1 SGHTA and CDR2 FQGTGA. CDR3 length equals 17 residues. Trimming took off 5 bases at V and 5 bases at J, with 24 bases between the two ends.

The CDR3 here is CASSHGQGLNYGYTF. CDR3 nucleotides: TGTGCCAGCAGCCACGGACAGGGTCTCAACTATGGCTACACCTTC. The V call is TRBV7-2, the J call TRBJ1-2; 8 bases align to TRBD1. The CDR3 consists of 15 residues. J gave up 2 bases and V 5 bases, and 7 bases lay outside the gene matches. The V gene's germline CDR1 is SGHTA and CDR2 FQGNSA.

The chain links TRBV7-9 to TRBJ1-2; 11 bases map to TRBD1. Germline CDR1 is SEHNR and CDR2 is FQNEAQ (reference sequence). With 5 bases clipped from V and 8 bases from J, the junction kept 16 bases outside the gene matches. The CDR3 runs to 17 residues. The CDR3 reads CASSTGTGGRHQEGYTF. The CDR3 coding sequence is TGTGCCAGCAGCACCGGGACAGGGGGTCGGCACCAGGAGGGCTACACCTTC.

This clone was counted only a few times. The rearrangement uses TRBV6-1 and TRBJ1-5; D possibly corresponds to TRBD1 (5 bases). The germline CDR1 and CDR2 sequences are MNHNS and SASEGT. The CDR3 contains 15 residues. V dropped 0 bases and J dropped 2 bases, with 8 bases sitting between them. CDR3 DNA: TGTGCCAGCAGTGAAGCGGGGGGGGGCAATCAGCCCCAGCATTTT. Amino acid sequence: CASSEAGGGNQPQHF.

The chain joins TRBV19 to TRBJ2-2; TRBD1 aligns across 9 bases. The CDR3 runs to 15 residues. Germline CDR1 LNHDA, CDR2 SQIVND (reference sequence). The J segment lost 6 bases and the V segment lost 4 bases, leaving 6 bases of the junction unmatched. The CDR3 region is CASSTRDRAPGELFF. As DNA, the CDR3 is TGTGCCAGTAGTACCCGGGACAGGGCTCCCGGGGAGCTGTTTTTT.

The genes are TRBV2 and TRBJ2-2; 10 bases match TRBD1. The CDR3 is 16 amino acids. Losses at the gene ends were 7 bases for V and 5 bases for J; bases not matched to a gene: 10. The germline V gene has CDR1 SNHLY and CDR2 FYNNEI. The CDR3 region has the DNA TGTGCCAGCAAGACAGGGGGCGCCGGTATTACCGGGGAGCTGTTTTTT. Its protein product is CASKTGGAGITGELFF.

This clone was found a few times. The rearrangement uses TRBV28 and TRBJ2-1, with a weak D call TRBD1 (8 bases). The V gene's germline CDR1 is MDHEN and CDR2 SYDVKM. This CDR3 region has 15 residues. Trimming pared 6 bases from V and 7 bases from J, leaving 19 bases between. For the CDR3, the DNA is TGTGCCAGCAGACAGGGGGGGACGCGGCCTAATGAGCAGTTCTTC. It specifies CASRQGGTRPNEQFF.

The rearrangement links TRBV10-2 to TRBJ1-2; D is uncertain. Trimming cost V 0 bases and J 4 bases, with 9 bases left between them. The CDR3 covers 14 residues. Germline assignment: CDR1 WSHSY and CDR2 SAAADI. The CDR3 sequence: CASSESRQLYGYTF. Written as DNA, the CDR3 is TGCGCCAGCAGTGAGTCCAGGCAGCTCTATGGCTACACCTTC.

The gene calls are TRBV5-5 and TRBJ2-5, with D possibly matching TRBD1 (5 bases). Trimming cost V 5 bases and J 3 bases, with 11 bases left between them. The germline CDR1 and CDR2 sequences are SGHKS and YYEKEE (reference sequence). There are 13 residues in the CDR3. The CDR3 bases are TGTGCCAGCAGTAACACCAGGGAAGAGACCCAGTACTTC. The encoded protein is CASSNTREETQYF.

The rearrangement links TRBV27 to TRBJ2-7; D is ambiguous. The CDR3 loop spans 12 amino acids. V shed 3 bases and J shed 3 bases, with 6 bases lying between them. Germline CDR1 reads MNHEY; CDR2 reads SMNVEV (reference sequence). The CDR3 region has the DNA TGTGCCAGCAGTTTTGTTCTCTACGAGCAGTACTTC. Translation: CASSFVLYEQYF.

This clone turned up a few times. The chain recombines TRBV7-3 with TRBJ2-1; D is undetermined. The CDR3 has 13 amino acids. Trimming cost V 2 bases and J 3 bases, with 5 bases left between them. Germline CDR1 is SGHTA and CDR2 is FQGTGA. CDR3 DNA: TGTGCCAGCAGCTTAGTACTCTACAATGAGCAGTTCTTC. Amino acids: CASSLVLYNEQFF.

This chain uses TRBV6-1 with TRBJ1-5; 8 nucleotides agree with TRBD1. V shed 2 bases and J 1 base; nucleotides not matched to a gene: 7. The CDR3 consists of 17 residues. Germline V CDR1 and CDR2: MNHNS, SASEGT. The CDR3 protein is CASSETGGHRSNQPQHF. CDR3 bases: TGTGCCAGCAGTGAAACAGGGGGACACCGGAGCAATCAGCCCCAGCATTTT.

V gene TRBV24-1 combines with J gene TRBJ1-1; 7 nucleotides agree with TRBD1. The CDR3 extends over 15 amino acids. Germline values: CDR1 KGHDR, CDR2 SFDVKD. The V and J ends lost 3 bases and 4 bases, in that order; junction bases with no gene match: 7. The CDR3 DNA sequence: TGTGCCACCAGTGATGGAATTCAGGGGGGCACTGAAGCTTTCTTT. Translation gives CATSDGIQGGTEAFF.

The CDR3 DNA follows: TGTGCCAGCGCGGAAACTAGCGGGGGCACAGATACGCAGTATTTT. Protein product: CASAETSGGTDTQYF. This rearrangement joins TRBV28 to TRBJ2-3; 10 bases are a match to TRBD2. After removal of 8 bases from V and 1 base from J, the junction contained 6 bases not matched to a gene. The CDR3 consists of 15 residues. CDR1 and CDR2 (germline): MDHEN, SYDVKM.